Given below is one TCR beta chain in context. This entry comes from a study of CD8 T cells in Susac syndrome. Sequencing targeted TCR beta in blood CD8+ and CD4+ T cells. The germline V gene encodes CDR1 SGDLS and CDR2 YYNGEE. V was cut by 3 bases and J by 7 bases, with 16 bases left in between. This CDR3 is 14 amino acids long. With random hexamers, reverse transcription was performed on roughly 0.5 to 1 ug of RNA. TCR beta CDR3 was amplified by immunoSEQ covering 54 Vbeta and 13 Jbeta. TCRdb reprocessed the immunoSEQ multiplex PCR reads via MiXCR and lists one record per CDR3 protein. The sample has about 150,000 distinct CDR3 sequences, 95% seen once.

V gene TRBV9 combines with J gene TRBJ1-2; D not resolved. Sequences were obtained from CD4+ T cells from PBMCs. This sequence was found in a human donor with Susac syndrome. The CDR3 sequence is CASSGNAGKGGYTF. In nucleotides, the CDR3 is TGTGCCAGCAGCGGCAACGCGGGGAAAGGTGGCTACACCTTC.